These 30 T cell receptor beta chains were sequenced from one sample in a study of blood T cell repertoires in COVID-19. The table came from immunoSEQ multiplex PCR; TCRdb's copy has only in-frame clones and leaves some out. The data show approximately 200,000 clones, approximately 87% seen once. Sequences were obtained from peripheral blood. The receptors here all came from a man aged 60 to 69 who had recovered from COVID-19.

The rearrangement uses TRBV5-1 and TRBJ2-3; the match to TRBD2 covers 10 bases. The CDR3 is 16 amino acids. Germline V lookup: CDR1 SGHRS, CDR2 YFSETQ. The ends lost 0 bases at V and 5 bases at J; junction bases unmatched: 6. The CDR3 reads CASSLGRLAGVDTQYF. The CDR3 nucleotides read TGCGCCAGCAGCTTGGGCCGGCTAGCGGGAGTAGATACGCAGTATTTT.

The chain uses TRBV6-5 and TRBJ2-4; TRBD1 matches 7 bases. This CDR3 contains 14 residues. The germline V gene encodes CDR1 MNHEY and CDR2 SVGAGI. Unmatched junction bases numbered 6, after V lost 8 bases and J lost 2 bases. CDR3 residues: CASQLGGSKNIQYF. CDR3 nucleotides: TGTGCCAGCCAACTAGGGGGCTCCAAAAACATTCAGTACTTC.

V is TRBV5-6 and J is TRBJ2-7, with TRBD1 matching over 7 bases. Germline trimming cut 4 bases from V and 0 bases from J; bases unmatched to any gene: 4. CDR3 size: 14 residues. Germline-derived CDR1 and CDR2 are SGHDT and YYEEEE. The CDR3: CASSMDRSSYEQYF. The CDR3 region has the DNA TGTGCCAGCAGCATGGACAGGAGCTCCTACGAGCAGTACTTC.

In DNA, the CDR3 is TGTGCCAGCAGCGTAGGAGTAGCGGGAACAGATACGCAGTATTTT. This translates into CASSVGVAGTDTQYF. The V and J genes are TRBV9 and TRBJ2-3; 8 bases are a match to TRBD2. The junction had 3 bases not matched to a gene; V was cut back by 0 bases and J by 3 bases. Germline loops: CDR1 SGDLS, CDR2 YYNGEE. There are 15 residues in the CDR3.

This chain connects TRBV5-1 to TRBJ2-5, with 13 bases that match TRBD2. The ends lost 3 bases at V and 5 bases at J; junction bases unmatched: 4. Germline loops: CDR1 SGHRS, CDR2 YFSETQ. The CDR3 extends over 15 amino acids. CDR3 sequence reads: CASSWTSGGSETQYF. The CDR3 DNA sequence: TGCGCCAGCAGCTGGACTAGCGGGGGATCTGAGACCCAGTACTTC. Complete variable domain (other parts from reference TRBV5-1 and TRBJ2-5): KAGVTQTPRYLIKTRGQQVTLSCSPISGHRSVSWYQQTPGQGLQFLFEYFSETQRNKGNFPGRFSGRQFSNSRSEMNVSTLELGDSALYLCASSWTSGGSETQYFGPGTRLLVL.

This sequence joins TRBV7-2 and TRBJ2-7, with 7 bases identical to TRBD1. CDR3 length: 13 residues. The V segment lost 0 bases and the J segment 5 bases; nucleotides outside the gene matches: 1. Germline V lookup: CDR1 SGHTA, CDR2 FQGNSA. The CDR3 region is CASSLAGGHEQYF. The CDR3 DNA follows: TGTGCCAGCAGCTTAGCAGGGGGCCACGAGCAGTACTTC.

CDR3 sequence (DNA): TGTGCCACCAGTGACCCTCCGGGACTAGCGGTGGCTGAGCAGTTCTTC. Translating gives CATSDPPGLAVAEQFF. V is TRBV24-1 and J is TRBJ2-1; 11 bases agree with TRBD2. The V gene end was trimmed by 4 bases and the J gene end by 9 bases; junction bases not matched to a gene: 10. The CDR3 extends over 16 amino acids. Germline lookup yields CDR1 KGHDR and CDR2 SFDVKD.

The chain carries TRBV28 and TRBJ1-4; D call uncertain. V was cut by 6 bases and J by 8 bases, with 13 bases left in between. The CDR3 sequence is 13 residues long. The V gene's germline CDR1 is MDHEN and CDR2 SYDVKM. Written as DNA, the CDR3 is TGTGCCAGCAGGTTACTGACCAGGGAAAAACTGTTTTTT. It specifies CASRLLTREKLFF.

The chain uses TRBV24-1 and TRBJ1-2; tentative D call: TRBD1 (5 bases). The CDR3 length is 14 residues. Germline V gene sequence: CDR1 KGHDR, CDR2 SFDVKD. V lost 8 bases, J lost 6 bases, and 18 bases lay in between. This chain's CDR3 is CATIFRDNTNGYTF. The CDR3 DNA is TGTGCCACCATCTTCAGGGATAATACGAATGGCTACACCTTC.

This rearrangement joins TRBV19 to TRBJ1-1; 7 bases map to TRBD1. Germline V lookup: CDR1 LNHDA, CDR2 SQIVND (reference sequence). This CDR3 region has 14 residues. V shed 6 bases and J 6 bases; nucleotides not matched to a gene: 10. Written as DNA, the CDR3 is TGTGCCAGTAGGCCGGGAGGGGGCGTCGCTGAAGCTTTCTTT. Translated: CASRPGGGVAEAFF.

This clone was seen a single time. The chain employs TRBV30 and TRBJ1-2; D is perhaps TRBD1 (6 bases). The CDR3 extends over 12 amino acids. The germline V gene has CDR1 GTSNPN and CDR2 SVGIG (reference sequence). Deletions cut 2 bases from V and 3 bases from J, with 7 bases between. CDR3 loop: CAWSKGDYGYTF. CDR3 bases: TGTGCCTGGAGTAAGGGGGACTATGGCTACACCTTC.

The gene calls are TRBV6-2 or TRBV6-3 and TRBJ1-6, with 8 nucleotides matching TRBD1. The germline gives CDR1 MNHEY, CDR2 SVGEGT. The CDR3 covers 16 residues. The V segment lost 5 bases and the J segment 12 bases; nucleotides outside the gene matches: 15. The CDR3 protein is CASSLLRTGPNGPLHF. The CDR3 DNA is TGTGCCAGCAGTCTTCTTCGGACAGGGCCTAATGGACCCCTCCACTTT.

In nucleotides, the CDR3 is TGTGCCAGCAGCTTAGGAGCGGCACCGGGGGAGCAGTACTTC. Amino acid sequence: CASSLGAAPGEQYF. V usage is TRBV7-6 and J usage is TRBJ2-7, with D maybe TRBD2 (5 bases). Between the trimmed V and J ends, which lost 1 base and 7 bases, there was a span of 14 bases. Germline V gene sequence: CDR1 SGHVS, CDR2 FNYEAQ. The CDR3 loop spans 14 amino acids.

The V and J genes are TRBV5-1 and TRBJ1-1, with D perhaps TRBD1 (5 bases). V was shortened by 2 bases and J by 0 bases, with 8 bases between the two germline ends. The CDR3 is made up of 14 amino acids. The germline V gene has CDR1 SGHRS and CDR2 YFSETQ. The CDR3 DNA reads TGCGCCAGCAGCTTAGGGGCGGTGAACACTGAAGCTTTCTTT. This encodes CASSLGAVNTEAFF.

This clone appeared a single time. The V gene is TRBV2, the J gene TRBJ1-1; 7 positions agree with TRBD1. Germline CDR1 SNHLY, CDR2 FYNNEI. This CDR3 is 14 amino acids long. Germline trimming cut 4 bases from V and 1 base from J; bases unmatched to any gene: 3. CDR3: CASSAQGTNTEAFF. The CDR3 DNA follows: TGTGCCAGCAGTGCACAGGGGACGAACACTGAAGCTTTCTTT. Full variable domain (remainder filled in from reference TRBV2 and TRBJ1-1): EPEVTQTPSHQVTQMGQEVILRCVPISNHLYFYWYRQILGQKVEFLVSFYNNEISEKSEIFDDQFSVERPDGSNFTLKIRSTKLEDSAMYFCASSAQGTNTEAFFGQGTRLTVV.

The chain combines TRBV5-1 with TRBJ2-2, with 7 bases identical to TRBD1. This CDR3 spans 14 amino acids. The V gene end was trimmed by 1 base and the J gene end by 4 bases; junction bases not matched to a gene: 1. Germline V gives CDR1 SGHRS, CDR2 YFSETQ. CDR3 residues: CASSLRTGTGELFF. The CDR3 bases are TGCGCCAGCAGCTTGAGGACAGGCACCGGGGAGCTGTTTTTT.

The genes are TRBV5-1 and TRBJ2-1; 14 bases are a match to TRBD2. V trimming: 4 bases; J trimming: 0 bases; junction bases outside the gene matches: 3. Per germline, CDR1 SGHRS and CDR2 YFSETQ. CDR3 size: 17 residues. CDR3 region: CASSGTSGSSSYNEQFF. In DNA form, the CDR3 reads TGCGCCAGCAGCGGGACTAGCGGGAGTTCCTCCTACAATGAGCAGTTCTTC. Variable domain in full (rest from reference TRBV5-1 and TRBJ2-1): KAGVTQTPRYLIKTRGQQVTLSCSPISGHRSVSWYQQTPGQGLQFLFEYFSETQRNKGNFPGRFSGRQFSNSRSEMNVSTLELGDSALYLCASSGTSGSSSYNEQFFGPGTRLTVL.

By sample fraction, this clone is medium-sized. CDR3 region: CASSEQGVSGNTIYF. The DNA for the CDR3 is TGTGCCAGCAGCGAACAGGGGGTGTCTGGAAACACCATATATTTT. The gene calls are TRBV9 and TRBJ1-3; 8 bases map to TRBD1. There are 15 residues in the CDR3. Germline V gene lookup returns CDR1 SGDLS and CDR2 YYNGEE. The V gene end was trimmed by 3 bases and the J gene end by 1 base; junction bases not matched to a gene: 3.

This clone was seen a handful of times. CDR3 coding DNA: TGTGCCAGCAGCCCGCATGGGCAGGAGCAGTACTTC. Encoded protein: CASSPHGQEQYF. The rearrangement uses TRBV7-9 and TRBJ2-7, with D unclear. Trimming took off 5 bases at V and 7 bases at J, with 12 bases between the two ends. The CDR3 has 12 residues. In germline, CDR1 is SEHNR, CDR2 FQNEAQ (reference sequence).

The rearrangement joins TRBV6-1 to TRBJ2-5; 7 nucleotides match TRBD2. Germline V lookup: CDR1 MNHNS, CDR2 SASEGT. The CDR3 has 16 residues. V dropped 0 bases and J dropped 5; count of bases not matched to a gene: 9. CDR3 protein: CASSEAGLAAIETQYF. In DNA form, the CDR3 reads TGTGCCAGCAGTGAAGCAGGGCTAGCGGCAATCGAGACCCAGTACTTC.

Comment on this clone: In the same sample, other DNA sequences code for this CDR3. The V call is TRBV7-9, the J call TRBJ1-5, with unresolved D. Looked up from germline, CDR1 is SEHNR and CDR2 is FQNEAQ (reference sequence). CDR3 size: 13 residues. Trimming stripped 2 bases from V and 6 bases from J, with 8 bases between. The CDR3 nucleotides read TGTGCCAGCAGCTTAACCGGAGGTCAGCCCCAGCATTTT. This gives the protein CASSLTGGQPQHF.

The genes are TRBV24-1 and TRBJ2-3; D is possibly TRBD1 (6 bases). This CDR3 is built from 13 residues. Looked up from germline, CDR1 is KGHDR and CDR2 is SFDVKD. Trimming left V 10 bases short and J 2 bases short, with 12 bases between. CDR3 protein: CATGDRSTDTQYF. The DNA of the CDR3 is TGTGCCACTGGAGACAGGTCCACAGATACGCAGTATTTT.

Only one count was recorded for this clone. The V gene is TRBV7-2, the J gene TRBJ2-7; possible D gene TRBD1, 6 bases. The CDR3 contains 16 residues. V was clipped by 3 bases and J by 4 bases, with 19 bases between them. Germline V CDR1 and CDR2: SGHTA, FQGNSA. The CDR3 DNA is TGTGCCAGCAGCTTGAGGGGGTCCGAGATACCATACGAGCAGTACTTC. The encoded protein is CASSLRGSEIPYEQYF.

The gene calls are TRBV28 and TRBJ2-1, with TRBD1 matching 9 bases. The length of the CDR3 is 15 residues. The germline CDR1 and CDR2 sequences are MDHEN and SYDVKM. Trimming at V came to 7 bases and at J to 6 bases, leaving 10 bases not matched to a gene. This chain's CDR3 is CASTYNRGRPNEQFF. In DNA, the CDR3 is TGTGCCAGCACCTATAACAGGGGGCGGCCCAATGAGCAGTTCTTC.

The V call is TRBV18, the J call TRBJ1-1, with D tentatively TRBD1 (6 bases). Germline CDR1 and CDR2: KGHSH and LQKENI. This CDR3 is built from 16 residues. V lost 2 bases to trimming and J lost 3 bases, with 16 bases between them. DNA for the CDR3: TGTGCCAGCTCACCATACGTTCAGGGGATAGACACTGAAGCTTTCTTT. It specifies CASSPYVQGIDTEAFF.

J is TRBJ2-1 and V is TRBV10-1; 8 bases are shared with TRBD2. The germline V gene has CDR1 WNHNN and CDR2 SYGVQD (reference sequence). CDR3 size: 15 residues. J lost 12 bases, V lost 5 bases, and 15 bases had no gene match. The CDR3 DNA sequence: TGCGCCAGCAGTCCTACCGGGACTAGGGGAGGGGTGCAGTTCTTC. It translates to CASSPTGTRGGVQFF.

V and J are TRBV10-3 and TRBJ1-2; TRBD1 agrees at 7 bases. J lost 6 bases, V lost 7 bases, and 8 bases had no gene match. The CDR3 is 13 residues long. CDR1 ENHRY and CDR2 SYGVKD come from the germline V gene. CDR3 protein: CAITAGGPDGYTF. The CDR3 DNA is TGTGCCATCACGGCAGGGGGTCCGGATGGCTACACCTTC.

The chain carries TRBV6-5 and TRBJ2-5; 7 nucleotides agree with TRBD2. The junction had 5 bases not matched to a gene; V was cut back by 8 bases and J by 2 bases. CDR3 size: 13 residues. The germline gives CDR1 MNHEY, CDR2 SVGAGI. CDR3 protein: CASGERGQETQYF. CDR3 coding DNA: TGTGCCAGCGGGGAGCGGGGTCAAGAGACCCAGTACTTC.

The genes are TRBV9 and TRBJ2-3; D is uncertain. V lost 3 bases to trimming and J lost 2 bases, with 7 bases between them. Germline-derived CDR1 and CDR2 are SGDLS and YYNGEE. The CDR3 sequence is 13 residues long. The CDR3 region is CASSARFTDTQYF. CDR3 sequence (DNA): TGTGCCAGCAGCGCTAGATTCACAGATACGCAGTATTTT.

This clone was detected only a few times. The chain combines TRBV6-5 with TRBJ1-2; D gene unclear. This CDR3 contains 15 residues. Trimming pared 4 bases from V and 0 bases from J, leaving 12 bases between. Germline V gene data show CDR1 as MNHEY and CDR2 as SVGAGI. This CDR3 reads CASSLRTTANYGYTF. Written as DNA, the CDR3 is TGTGCCAGCAGTTTACGGACTACTGCTAACTATGGCTACACCTTC.